This passage covers 12 T cell receptor beta chains from one sample sequenced in a study of regulatory T cells in long-lasting Graves disease. Specified time point: newly diagnosed GD, antithyroid drugs for less than 3 months. PBMCs were the source of the RNA used for TCR sequencing. Assembly of TCR beta libraries relied on iRepertoire HTBI primers together with Arm-PCR of CDR3 regions. TCRdb redid the calling of the multiplex PCR reads with MiXCR, one entry per CDR3 protein. The sample carries approximately 490,000 distinct CDR3 sequences, about a sixth recorded once. The same sample was also used in a study of T cells in Graves' hyperthyroidism and ophthalmopathy.

The source was peripheral blood mononuclear cells (PBMCs), collected at new diagnosis, from a patient treated with antithyroid drugs. These TCRs come from a man in his forties or fifties with Graves disease.

Comment on this clonotype: A far larger clone is only one base removed, so a read error is likely. The chain couples TRBV2 to TRBJ2-7, with 8 nucleotides matching TRBD2. Germline loops: CDR1 SNHLY, CDR2 FYNNEI. CDR3 length: 13 residues. The trim removed 6 bases at V and 7 bases at J, leaving 8 bases unmatched. The CDR3 loop is CASSGGRLNEQYF. CDR3 DNA: TGTGCCAGCAGCGGCGGGAGGCTGAATGAGCAGTACTTC.

This clonotype was counted ten times or more. One junction end does not reproduce the germline sequence, and a read error may be involved. This sequence joins TRBV5-6 and TRBJ2-5, with 8 bases lining up with TRBD1. The CDR3 is 15 residues long. CDR1 is SGHDT and CDR2 is YYEEEE in the germline V gene. This chain's CDR3 is CASSRYGTGDGPLHF. The CDR3 region has the DNA TGTGCCAGCAGCAGATACGGGACAGGAGACGGACCTCTCCACTTC.

The chain carries TRBV18 and TRBJ2-1; 8 positions match TRBD1. The V and J ends lost 1 base and 7 bases, in that order; junction bases with no gene match: 9. Germline loops: CDR1 KGHSH, CDR2 LQKENI. This CDR3 region has 16 residues. The CDR3 DNA is TGTGCCAGCTCACCACTAGGACAGGGTACTTCAAATGAGCAGTTCTTC. It is translated as CASSPLGQGTSNEQFF.

This clonotype was seen repeatedly, ten times or more. The chain has TRBV28 and TRBJ2-4, with D possibly matching TRBD2 (6 bases). Trimming took off 6 bases at V and 5 bases at J, with 14 bases between the two ends. This CDR3 has 14 residues. Germline loops: CDR1 MDHEN, CDR2 SYDVKM. CDR3 sequence reads: CASSLSGLENIQYF. In DNA, the CDR3 is TGTGCCAGCAGCTTGTCGGGACTGGAAAACATTCAGTACTTC.

This clonotype was seen repeatedly, ten times or more. The V gene is TRBV11-1, the J gene TRBJ2-1; no clear D. This CDR3 contains 12 residues. V was clipped by 5 bases and J by 9 bases, with 11 bases between them. Germline CDR1 SGHAT, CDR2 FQDESV (reference sequence). The CDR3 DNA sequence: TGTGCCAGCAGCCTCGTCGGTAGTGAGCAGTTCTTC. It encodes CASSLVGSEQFF.

This chain uses TRBV12-3 or TRBV12-4 with TRBJ1-4; D not resolved. The CDR3 sequence is 14 residues long. Trimming left V 3 bases short and J 4 bases short, with 9 bases between. The CDR3 here is CASSLSRSNEKLFF. DNA for the CDR3: TGTGCCAGCAGTTTGAGCAGGAGTAATGAAAAACTGTTTTTT.

At least ten counts were recorded for this clonotype. The chain employs TRBV2 and TRBJ2-3; 8 bases fit TRBD2. Trimming at V came to 8 bases and at J to 4 bases, leaving 11 bases not matched to a gene. This CDR3 has 15 residues. Germline assignment: CDR1 SNHLY and CDR2 FYNNEI. DNA of the CDR3: TGTGCCAGCCCTCTAACTAGCGGAAGGGCAGATACGCAGTATTTT. Translated, it gives CASPLTSGRADTQYF.

This clonotype was detected many times. The genes are TRBV5-1 and TRBJ2-7; 10 bases agree with TRBD1. V was pared by 4 bases and J by 4 bases, with 5 bases of the junction left unmatched. Germline V CDR1 and CDR2: SGHRS, YFSETQ. This CDR3 is 14 amino acids long. The CDR3: CASSRTGQGYEQYF. The CDR3, as DNA: TGCGCCAGCAGCAGAACGGGACAGGGGTACGAGCAGTACTTC.

The gene calls are TRBV19 and TRBJ1-5; TRBD1 matches 8 bases. J lost 1 base, V lost 4 bases, and 3 bases had no gene match. The CDR3 sequence is 15 residues long. Germline assignment: CDR1 LNHDA and CDR2 SQIVND (reference sequence). This CDR3 is CASSTTGGSNQPQHF. The CDR3 DNA follows: TGTGCCAGTAGTACAACAGGGGGAAGCAATCAGCCCCAGCATTTT.

This clonotype was seen ten or more times. The chain employs TRBV6-2 or TRBV6-3 and TRBJ1-2; 7 bases map to TRBD1. V trimming: 5 bases; J trimming: 0 bases; junction bases outside the gene matches: 3. Germline assignment: CDR1 MNHEY and CDR2 SVGEGT. The length of the CDR3 is 14 residues. The CDR3 region is CASSATGSNYGYTF. DNA for the CDR3: TGTGCCAGCAGTGCGACAGGGTCTAACTATGGCTACACCTTC.

This clonotype was recorded at least ten times. The chain uses TRBV28 and TRBJ2-7; tentatively, D is TRBD2 (7 bases). This CDR3 spans 17 amino acids. Between the trimmed V and J ends, which lost 5 bases and 0 bases, there was a span of 20 bases. Germline CDR1 is MDHEN and CDR2 is SYDVKM. The CDR3 reads CASSQMGGRSSSYEQYF. The CDR3, as DNA: TGTGCCAGCAGTCAAATGGGGGGGCGGAGTAGCTCCTACGAGCAGTACTTC.

The DNA for the CDR3 is TGTGCCAGCACGGAGAGCTATGGCTACACCTTC. It translates to CASTESYGYTF. This chain joins TRBV6-1 and TRBJ1-2; D unresolved. The CDR3 is 11 residues long. Germline CDR1 reads MNHNS; CDR2 reads SASEGT. Trimming left V 7 bases short and J 4 bases short, with 7 bases between.